A selection of T cell receptor beta chains follows, all from one sample in a study of blood T cell repertoires in COVID-19. The assay was immunoSEQ multiplex PCR, and TCRdb's table has in-frame clones only and misses some. The sample lists around 80,000 clones; roughly 77% were seen once. Input material: peripheral blood. Receptors originate from a middle-aged man with active or convalescent COVID-19. Both conserved end residues are part of each CDR3. The order of the fields is V gene, J gene, clone size, D gene, CDR3 protein, CDR3 DNA. D genes are given only for firm matches. Rows give clone size only sometimes, using once, few, many, or a class for an expanded clone.

v_call: TRBV19; j_call: TRBJ2-3; clone_size: once; d_call: -; cdr3_aa: CASSIQGSSDTQYF; cdr3_nt: TGTGCCAGTAGTATACAGGGATCATCAGATACGCAGTATTTT
v_call: TRBV3-1/TRBV3-2; j_call: TRBJ2-3; clone_size: -; d_call: -; cdr3_aa: CASSQAWTTLTMDTQYF; cdr3_nt: TGTGCCAGCAGCCAAGCCTGGACTACCTTAACAATGGATACGCAGTATTTT
v_call: TRBV6-1; j_call: TRBJ1-6; clone_size: once; d_call: -; cdr3_aa: CASSDVTGTNSPLHF; cdr3_nt: TGTGCCAGCAGTGATGTGACAGGTACTAATTCACCCCTCCACTTT
v_call: TRBV7-8; j_call: TRBJ2-1; clone_size: -; d_call: -; cdr3_aa: CASIERPGPNEQFF; cdr3_nt: TGTGCCAGCATCGAACGGCCAGGGCCCAATGAGCAGTTCTTC
v_call: TRBV6-5; j_call: TRBJ1-1; clone_size: -; d_call: -; cdr3_aa: CASSLLRVNTEAFF; cdr3_nt: TGTGCCAGCAGTCTCCTTAGAGTGAACACTGAAGCTTTCTTT
v_call: TRBV6-5; j_call: TRBJ1-2; clone_size: once; d_call: -; cdr3_aa: CASSYRNRDGYTF; cdr3_nt: TGTGCCAGCAGTTACCGAAACAGGGACGGCTACACCTTC
v_call: TRBV6-1; j_call: TRBJ2-3; clone_size: many; d_call: -; cdr3_aa: CASSERGGVSTDTQYF; cdr3_nt: TGTGCCAGCAGTGAACGAGGAGGAGTAAGTACAGATACGCAGTATTTT
v_call: TRBV6-2/TRBV6-3; j_call: TRBJ1-1; clone_size: few; d_call: -; cdr3_aa: CASSYRVLAEAFF; cdr3_nt: TGTGCCAGCAGTTACCGGGTTCTCGCTGAAGCTTTCTTT
v_call: TRBV6-1; j_call: TRBJ1-5; clone_size: -; d_call: -; cdr3_aa: CASSGGGLQGRQPQHF; cdr3_nt: TGTGCCAGCAGTGGCGGGGGTTTGCAGGGCCGGCAGCCCCAGCATTTT
v_call: TRBV6-5; j_call: TRBJ2-2; clone_size: few; d_call: TRBD1; cdr3_aa: CASSRGLNTGELFF; cdr3_nt: TGTGCCAGCTCCAGGGGGCTAAACACCGGGGAGCTGTTTTTT
v_call: TRBV6-5; j_call: TRBJ1-2; clone_size: once; d_call: -; cdr3_aa: CASSYSGPGRGYTF; cdr3_nt: TGTGCCAGCAGTTACTCGGGGCCAGGGCGTGGCTACACCTTC
v_call: TRBV25-1; j_call: TRBJ2-7; clone_size: -; d_call: -; cdr3_aa: CASRTDGGAPYEQYF; cdr3_nt: TGTGCCAGCAGGACGGACGGGGGAGCCCCCTACGAGCAGTACTTC
v_call: TRBV27; j_call: TRBJ1-2; clone_size: -; d_call: TRBD1; cdr3_aa: CASSPGQGWGYTF; cdr3_nt: TGTGCCAGCAGTCCTGGACAGGGCTGGGGCTACACCTTC
v_call: TRBV5-8; j_call: TRBJ1-1; clone_size: -; d_call: TRBD1; cdr3_aa: CASSLALQGGSTEAFF; cdr3_nt: TGTGCCAGCAGCTTGGCCCTGCAGGGGGGTTCCACTGAAGCTTTCTTT
v_call: TRBV4-3; j_call: TRBJ1-6; clone_size: -; d_call: -; cdr3_aa: CASSQDSPVGGARSPLHF; cdr3_nt: TGCGCCAGCAGCCAGGATTCCCCTGTAGGGGGGGCGAGGTCACCCCTCCACTTT
v_call: TRBV21-1; j_call: TRBJ1-2; clone_size: few; d_call: -; cdr3_aa: CASSRQPGQGVGYGYTF; cdr3_nt: TGTGCCAGCAGCAGACAGCCGGGACAGGGGGTTGGCTATGGCTACACCTTC
v_call: TRBV5-1; j_call: TRBJ2-3; clone_size: -; d_call: TRBD1; cdr3_aa: CASSWRGQGGTDTQYF; cdr3_nt: TGCGCCAGCTCCTGGAGGGGACAGGGGGGCACAGATACGCAGTATTTT
v_call: TRBV6-6; j_call: TRBJ1-3; clone_size: few; d_call: TRBD1; cdr3_aa: CASQAGQGDTIYF; cdr3_nt: TGTGCCAGCCAAGCGGGACAGGGCGACACCATATATTTT
v_call: TRBV7-3; j_call: TRBJ1-2; clone_size: -; d_call: -; cdr3_aa: CASSSSQGDNYGYTF; cdr3_nt: TGTGCCAGCAGCTCCAGCCAAGGGGATAACTATGGCTACACCTTC
v_call: TRBV5-6; j_call: TRBJ2-1; clone_size: -; d_call: -; cdr3_aa: CASSLVGGLSLNEQFF; cdr3_nt: TGTGCCAGCAGCTTGGTCGGGGGGCTTTCATTGAATGAGCAGTTCTTC
v_call: TRBV3-1/TRBV3-2; j_call: TRBJ1-2; clone_size: -; d_call: TRBD1; cdr3_aa: CASSRGTGSYGYTF; cdr3_nt: TGTGCCAGCAGCCGGGGGACAGGCTCCTATGGCTACACCTTC
v_call: TRBV11-2; j_call: TRBJ2-1; clone_size: -; d_call: -; cdr3_aa: CASSFPGTGSYNEQFF; cdr3_nt: TGTGCCAGCAGCTTCCCGGGCACGGGGTCCTACAATGAGCAGTTCTTC
v_call: TRBV19; j_call: TRBJ2-5; clone_size: few; d_call: -; cdr3_aa: CASSMGTQSRTQYF; cdr3_nt: TGTGCCAGTAGTATGGGGACTCAATCACGGACCCAGTACTTC
v_call: TRBV7-3; j_call: TRBJ2-3; clone_size: -; d_call: -; cdr3_aa: CASSLTGADTQYF; cdr3_nt: TGTGCCAGCAGCTTAACCGGTGCAGATACGCAGTATTTT